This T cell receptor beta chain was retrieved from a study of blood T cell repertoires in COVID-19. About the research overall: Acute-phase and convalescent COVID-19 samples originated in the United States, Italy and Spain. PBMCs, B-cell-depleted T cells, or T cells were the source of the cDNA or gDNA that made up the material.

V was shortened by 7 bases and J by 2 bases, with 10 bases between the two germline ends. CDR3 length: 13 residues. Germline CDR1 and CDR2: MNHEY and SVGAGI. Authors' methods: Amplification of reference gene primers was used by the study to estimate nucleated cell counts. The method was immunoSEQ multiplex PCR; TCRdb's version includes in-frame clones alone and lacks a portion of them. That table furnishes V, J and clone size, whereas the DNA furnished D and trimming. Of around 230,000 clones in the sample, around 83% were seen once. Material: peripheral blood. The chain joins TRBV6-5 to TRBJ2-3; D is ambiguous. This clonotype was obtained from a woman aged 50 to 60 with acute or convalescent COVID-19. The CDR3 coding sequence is TGTGCCAGCATGGGCAGGAACACAGATACGCAGTATTTT. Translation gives CASMGRNTDTQYF.